The 19 T cell receptor beta chains reported below all come from one sample, sequenced in a study of T cells in localized non-small cell lung cancer (dated by TCRdb to about 2020). The receptor library was made with the immunoSEQ multiplex PCR assay. TCRdb took over this immuneACCESS table, retaining in-frame rearrangements with V and J assigned. Such tables are incomplete; in checked studies, under half of the missing clones stem from an unresolved V gene, and the remainder is unexplained. For this sample there are fewer than 100,000 clones; approximately 88% appear just once. In total, the top ten clones hold around 15% of the sample. Sequenced here: peripheral blood, sampled before any cancer treatment. The receptors here all came from a man between 40 and 70 years old with stage I squamous cell lung carcinoma.

The chain recombines TRBV7-9 with TRBJ2-3; TRBD2 is a possible D gene (5 bases). V dropped 5 bases and J dropped 3 bases, with 9 bases sitting between them. CDR3 size: 13 residues. Germline CDR1 and CDR2: SEHNR and FQNEAQ (reference sequence). The CDR3, as DNA: TGTGCCAGCAGCCGCGGGTTTACAGATACGCAGTATTTT. Its protein is CASSRGFTDTQYF.

The chain couples TRBV5-4 to TRBJ1-6; 9 bases line up with TRBD1. Germline values: CDR1 SGHNT, CDR2 YYREEE (reference sequence). CDR3 length: 16 amino acids. The ends lost 6 bases at V and 1 base at J; junction bases unmatched: 5. CDR3 sequence (DNA): TGTGCCAGCACTGACAGGGGGAGATCCTATAATTCACCCCTCCACTTT. This codes for CASTDRGRSYNSPLHF.

In its sample, this clone was seen once. The V gene is TRBV28, the J gene TRBJ2-7; 8 nucleotides match TRBD1. This CDR3 is built from 16 residues. Trimming removed 4 bases from V and 0 bases from J; junction bases left unmatched: 8. CDR1 is MDHEN and CDR2 is SYDVKM in the germline V gene. CDR3 protein: CASSSLDRGISYEQYF. In nucleotides, the CDR3 is TGTGCCAGCAGTTCCCTTGACAGGGGCATCTCCTACGAGCAGTACTTC.

This chain uses TRBV5-1 with TRBJ1-1, with TRBD1 matching over 7 bases. Trimming cost V 4 bases and J 1 base; bases outside gene matches: 7. CDR1 and CDR2 from the germline V gene are SGHRS and YFSETQ. This CDR3 has 15 residues. The CDR3, as DNA: TGCGCCAGCAGCGCTGGACAGGTTGCGAACACTGAAGCTTTCTTT. Translated, it gives CASSAGQVANTEAFF.

This clone has only a few counts. This chain joins TRBV7-2 and TRBJ1-5; 7 positions agree with TRBD1. The ends lost 1 base at V and 2 bases at J; junction bases unmatched: 2. The germline gives CDR1 SGHTA, CDR2 FQGNSA. CDR3 length equals 15 residues. CDR3 loop: CASSLGTGGNQPQHF. The CDR3 nucleotides are TGTGCCAGCAGCTTAGGTACAGGGGGCAATCAGCCCCAGCATTTT.

V and J are TRBV28 and TRBJ2-2; TRBD2 is a possible D gene (7 bases). Trimming took 6 bases from V and 0 from J, leaving 17 bases between them. Looked up from germline, CDR1 is MDHEN and CDR2 is SYDVKM. The CDR3 is 17 residues long. The CDR3 spells CASSRRKGGANTGELFF. The DNA of the CDR3 is TGTGCCAGCAGCCGTCGGAAAGGGGGGGCGAACACCGGGGAGCTGTTTTTT.

This clone appeared a single time. The rearrangement joins TRBV7-9 to TRBJ1-2; 7 bases map to TRBD1. Germline assignment: CDR1 SEHNR and CDR2 FQNEAQ (reference sequence). The CDR3 is 12 residues long. V was clipped by 6 bases and J by 7 bases; unmatched bases: 5. The CDR3, as DNA: TGTGCCAGCAGTCCAGACAGGGCTGGCTACACCTTC. Encoded protein: CASSPDRAGYTF.

The chain links TRBV10-2 to TRBJ1-1; D not certain. V lost 6 bases to trimming and J lost 9 bases, with 11 bases between them. Germline V gene data show CDR1 as WSHSY and CDR2 as SAAADI. The CDR3 has 11 residues. For the CDR3, the DNA is TGCGCCAGCAGGACCGATGGACAAGCTTTCTTT. Residues: CASRTDGQAFF.

The chain uses TRBV5-1 and TRBJ2-3, with D perhaps TRBD2 (6 bases). With 4 bases removed from V and 1 base from J, the gap between germline ends came to 19 bases. Germline V gene data show CDR1 as SGHRS and CDR2 as YFSETQ. The CDR3 has 17 amino acids. CDR3: CASSPEGQGRRTDTQYF. CDR3 coding DNA: TGCGCCAGCAGCCCGGAGGGGCAGGGCCGCCGCACAGATACGCAGTATTTT.

This clone has more than one count but fewer than ten. This sequence joins TRBV7-2 and TRBJ1-5; D gene unclear. The CDR3 is 14 amino acids. Trimming removed 0 bases from V and 7 bases from J, with 10 bases in between. Germline V lookup: CDR1 SGHTA, CDR2 FQGNSA. CDR3 region: CASSLALGYQPQHF. CDR3 nucleotides: TGTGCCAGCAGCTTAGCGTTGGGGTACCAGCCCCAGCATTTT.

V and J are TRBV11-1 and TRBJ2-7, with 11 bases aligning to TRBD2. The CDR3 runs 15 residues. With 2 bases clipped from V and 3 bases from J, the junction kept 3 bases outside the gene matches. Germline lookup yields CDR1 SGHAT and CDR2 FQDESV (reference sequence). The CDR3 DNA reads as TGTGCCAGCAGCTTATTGCTAGCGGGGGGCTACGAGCAGTACTTC. Amino acid sequence: CASSLLLAGGYEQYF.

The V gene is TRBV6-5, the J gene TRBJ1-2, with D possibly matching TRBD1 (5 bases). Germline V lookup: CDR1 MNHEY, CDR2 SVGAGI. The CDR3 is 14 residues long. V shed 6 bases and J shed 4 bases, with 15 bases lying between them. The CDR3 spells CASRGEGRTYGYTF. The CDR3 DNA sequence: TGTGCCAGCAGAGGCGAGGGGCGGACCTATGGCTACACCTTC.

The CDR3 bases are TGTGCCAGCAGCTTAGCCCCAGGGCCAGGGAGCGACAGCGGGGTAGGTTATGAAAAACTGTTTTTT. Its protein is CASSLAPGPGSDSGVGYEKLFF. The chain has TRBV7-2 and TRBJ1-4, with D perhaps matching TRBD1 (5 bases). Germline V gene lookup returns CDR1 SGHTA and CDR2 FQGNSA. With 0 bases removed from V and 6 bases from J, the gap between germline ends came to 32 bases. CDR3 size: 22 residues.

As regards this clone: The same CDR3 arises from other DNA sequences in this sample as well. This chain connects TRBV9 to TRBJ2-5; 8 bases are a match to TRBD1. The V segment lost 4 bases and the J segment 5 bases; nucleotides outside the gene matches: 4. The CDR3 totals 13 residues. The V gene's germline CDR1 is SGDLS and CDR2 YYNGEE. In DNA, the CDR3 is TGTGCCAGCAGCTCCCGACAGGGGGAGACCCAGTACTTC. It encodes CASSSRQGETQYF.

Here the CDR3 DNA reads TGTGCCAGCAGCTCCTTCGGACCTGGGGCAGATACGCAGTATTTT. Translation: CASSSFGPGADTQYF. V is TRBV7-9 and J is TRBJ2-3; no clear D. CDR1 SEHNR and CDR2 FQNEAQ come from the germline V gene (reference sequence). This CDR3 has 15 residues. V was pared by 4 bases and J by 4 bases, with 15 bases between. Variable domain in full (rest from reference TRBV7-9 and TRBJ2-3): DTGVSQNPRHKITKRGQNVTFRCDPISEHNRLYWYRQTLGQGPEFLTYFQNEAQLEKSRLLSDRFSAERPKGSFSTLEIQRTEQGDSAMYLCASSSFGPGADTQYFGPGTRLTVL.

The gene calls are TRBV9 and TRBJ2-7, with D maybe TRBD1 (6 bases). The length of the CDR3 is 14 residues. Germline V gene data show CDR1 as SGDLS and CDR2 as YYNGEE. The V end was cut by 2 bases, the J end by 4 bases, with 13 bases between. Here the CDR3 DNA reads TGTGCCAGCAGCGTCTTGGACAGATCTTACGAGCAGTACTTC. This encodes CASSVLDRSYEQYF.

This clone appeared a single time. In DNA, the CDR3 is TGTGCCAGCAGCCCCCTGGCCCAGAACACCGGGGAGCTGTTTTTT. Amino acid sequence: CASSPLAQNTGELFF. The V gene is TRBV7-2, the J gene TRBJ2-2; D remains unclear. The CDR3 loop spans 15 amino acids. V lost 5 bases to trimming and J lost 1 base, with 11 bases between them. Germline lookup yields CDR1 SGHTA and CDR2 FQGNSA.

The rearrangement joins TRBV4-3 to TRBJ2-2; no firm D call. This CDR3 is 14 amino acids long. Germline V gene data show CDR1 as LGHNA and CDR2 as YSLEER. V lost 6 bases and J lost 8, with 16 bases in between. CDR3 sequence: CASSQSPGTGELFF. The DNA of the CDR3 is TGCGCCAGCAGTCAGTCGCCGGGTACGGGGGAGCTGTTTTTT.

A single count supports this clone. The rearrangement uses TRBV21-1 and TRBJ1-1; TRBD1 was called by the table and not checked on the DNA. TRBV21-1 constitutes a pseudogene. This CDR3 comprises 18 residues. This CDR3 reads CASSKAPRDRPKNTEAFF. In nucleotides, the CDR3 is TGTGCCAGCAGCAAAGCCCCCCGGGACAGGCCCAAGAACACTGAAGCTTTCTTT.